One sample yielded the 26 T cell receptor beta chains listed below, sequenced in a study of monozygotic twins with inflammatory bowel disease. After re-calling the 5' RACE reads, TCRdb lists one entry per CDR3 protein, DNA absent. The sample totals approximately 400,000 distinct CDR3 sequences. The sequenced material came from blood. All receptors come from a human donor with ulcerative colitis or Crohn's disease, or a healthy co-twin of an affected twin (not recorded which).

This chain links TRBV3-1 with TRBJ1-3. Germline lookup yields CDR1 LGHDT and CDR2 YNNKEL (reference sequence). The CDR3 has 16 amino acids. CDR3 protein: CASSQVEKSSGNTIYF.

The CDR3: CSARVNTGPNF. V gene TRBV20-1 combines with J gene TRBJ1-2. This CDR3 comprises 11 residues. The germline V gene encodes CDR1 DFQATT and CDR2 SNEGSKA (reference sequence).

CDR3 residues: CSAGGLAGGPYEQYF. The genes are TRBV20-1 and TRBJ2-7; TCRdb lists TRBD2, though no DNA is available to test this call. Germline CDR1 and CDR2: DFQATT and SNEGSKA (reference sequence). This CDR3 has 15 amino acids.

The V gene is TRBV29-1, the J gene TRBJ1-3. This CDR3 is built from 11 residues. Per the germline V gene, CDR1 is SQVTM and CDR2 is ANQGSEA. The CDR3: CSARTLNTIYF. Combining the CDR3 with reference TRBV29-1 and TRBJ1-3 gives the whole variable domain SAVISQKPSRDICQRGTSLTIQCQVDSQVTMMFWYRQQPGQSLTLIATANQGSEATYESGFVIDKFPISRPNLTFSTLTVSNMSPEDSSIYLCSARTLNTIYFGEGSWLTVV.

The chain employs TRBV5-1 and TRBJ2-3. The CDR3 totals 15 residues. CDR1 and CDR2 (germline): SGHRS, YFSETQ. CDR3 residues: CASSSVGLATDTQYF. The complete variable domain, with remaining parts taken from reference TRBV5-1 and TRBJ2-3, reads KAGVTQTPRYLIKTRGQQVTLSCSPISGHRSVSWYQQTPGQGLQFLFEYFSETQRNKGNFPGRFSGRQFSNSRSEMNVSTLELGDSALYLCASSSVGLATDTQYFGPGTRLTVL.

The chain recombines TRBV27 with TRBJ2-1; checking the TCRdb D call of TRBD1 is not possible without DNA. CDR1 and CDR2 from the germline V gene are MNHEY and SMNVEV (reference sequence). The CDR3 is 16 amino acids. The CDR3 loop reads CASSSPFRSRTNEQFF.

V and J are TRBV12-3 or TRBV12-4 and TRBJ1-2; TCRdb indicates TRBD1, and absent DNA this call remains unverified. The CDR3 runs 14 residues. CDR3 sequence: CASRNRRWAYGYTF.

Here the CDR3 reads CASSSGGGYGYTF. The V call is TRBV27, the J call TRBJ1-2; TCRdb outputs TRBD1, but without DNA this stays unchecked. Germline values: CDR1 MNHEY, CDR2 SMNVEV (reference sequence). The CDR3 extends over 13 amino acids.

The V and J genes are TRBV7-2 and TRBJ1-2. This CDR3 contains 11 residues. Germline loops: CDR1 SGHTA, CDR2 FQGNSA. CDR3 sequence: CASSLGWHYTF.

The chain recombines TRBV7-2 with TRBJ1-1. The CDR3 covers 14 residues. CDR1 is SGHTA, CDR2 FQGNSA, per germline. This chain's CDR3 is CASSSTNQDTEAFF.

CDR3 region: CSARDSGQQETQYF. The chain recombines TRBV20-1 with TRBJ2-5; TCRdb's D gene call, TRBD1, goes unchecked for lack of DNA. Germline values: CDR1 DFQATT, CDR2 SNEGSKA (reference sequence). This CDR3 is 14 amino acids long.

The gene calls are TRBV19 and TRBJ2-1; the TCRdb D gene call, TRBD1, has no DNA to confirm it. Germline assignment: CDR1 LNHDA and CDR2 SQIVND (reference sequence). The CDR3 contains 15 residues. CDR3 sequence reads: CASSMSGVLGNEQFF.

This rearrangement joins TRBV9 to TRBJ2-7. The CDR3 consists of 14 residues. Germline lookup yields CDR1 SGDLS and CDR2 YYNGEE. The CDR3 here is CASSATSASYEQYF.

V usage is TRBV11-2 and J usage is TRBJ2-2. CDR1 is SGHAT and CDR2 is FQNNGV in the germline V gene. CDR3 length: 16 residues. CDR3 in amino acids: CASSLVSQADTGELFF.

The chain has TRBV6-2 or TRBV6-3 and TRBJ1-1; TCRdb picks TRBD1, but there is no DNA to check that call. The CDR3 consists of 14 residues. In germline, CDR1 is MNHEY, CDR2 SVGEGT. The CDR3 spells CASSSRRLDTEAFF.

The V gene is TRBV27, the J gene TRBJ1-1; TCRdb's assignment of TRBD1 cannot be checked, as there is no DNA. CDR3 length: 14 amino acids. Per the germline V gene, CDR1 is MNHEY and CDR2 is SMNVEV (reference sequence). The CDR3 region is CASSSGQQNTEAFF.

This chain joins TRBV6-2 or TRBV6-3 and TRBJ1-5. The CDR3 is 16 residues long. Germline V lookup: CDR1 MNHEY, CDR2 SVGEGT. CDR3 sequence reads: CASSLPQWRSNQPQHF.

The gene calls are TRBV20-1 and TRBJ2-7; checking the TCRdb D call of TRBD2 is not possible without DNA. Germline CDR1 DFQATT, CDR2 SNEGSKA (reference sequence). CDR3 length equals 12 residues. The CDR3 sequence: CSAAGGYYEQYF.

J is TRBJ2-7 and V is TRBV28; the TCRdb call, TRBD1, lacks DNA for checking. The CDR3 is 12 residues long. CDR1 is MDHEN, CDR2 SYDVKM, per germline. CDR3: CASSPPGWKQYF.

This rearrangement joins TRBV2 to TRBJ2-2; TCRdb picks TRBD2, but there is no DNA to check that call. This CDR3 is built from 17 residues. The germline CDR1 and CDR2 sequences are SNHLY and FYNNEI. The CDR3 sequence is CASAGLTDRLNTGELFF.

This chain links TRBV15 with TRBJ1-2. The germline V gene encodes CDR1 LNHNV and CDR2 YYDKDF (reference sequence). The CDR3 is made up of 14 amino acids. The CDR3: CATSTRRSDYGYTF.

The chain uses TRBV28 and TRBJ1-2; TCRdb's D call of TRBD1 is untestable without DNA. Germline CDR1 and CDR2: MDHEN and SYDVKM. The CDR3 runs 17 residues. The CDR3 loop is CASRGVDLAREGVGYTF.

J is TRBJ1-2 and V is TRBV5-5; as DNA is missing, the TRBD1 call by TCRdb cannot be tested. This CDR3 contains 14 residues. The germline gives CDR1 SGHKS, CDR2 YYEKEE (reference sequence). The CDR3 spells CASSADRGLYGYTF. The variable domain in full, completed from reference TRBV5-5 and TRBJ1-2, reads DAGVTQSPTHLIKTRGQQVTLRCSPISGHKSVSWYQQVLGQGPQFIFQYYEKEERGRGNFPDRFSARQFPNYSSELNVNALLLGDSALYLCASSADRGLYGYTFGSGTRLTVV.

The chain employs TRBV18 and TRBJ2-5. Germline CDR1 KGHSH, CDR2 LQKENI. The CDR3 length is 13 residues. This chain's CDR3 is CASSPTFQETQYF.

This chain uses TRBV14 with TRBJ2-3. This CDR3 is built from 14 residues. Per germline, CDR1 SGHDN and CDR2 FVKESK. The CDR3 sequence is CASSQIGLTDTQYF.

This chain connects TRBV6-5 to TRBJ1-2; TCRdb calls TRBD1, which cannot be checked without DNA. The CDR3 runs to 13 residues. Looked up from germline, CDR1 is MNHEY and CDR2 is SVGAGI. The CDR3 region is CASISPPYYGYTF.